This T cell receptor beta chain was recorded in a study of shared clonotypes between healthy human individuals. Study-level information: Used for every donor were three CD4 naive, three CD4 memory, two CD8 naive and one CD8 memory plate.

Germline-derived CDR1 and CDR2 are MNHEY and SMNVEV (reference sequence). V was trimmed by 6 bases and J by 2 bases, leaving 20 bases between them. This CDR3 comprises 17 residues. The donors, healthy adults who were HIV-negative, had experienced no recent acute infections or vaccinations. Adult Caucasians living in Nashville, Tennessee made up all of the donors. This table comes from immunoSEQ multiplex PCR, and its TCRdb copy is limited to in-frame clones, with some not included. The table shows 740,000 or so clones, with around four fifths occurring only once. Whole-study findings and limits: With several donors compared, roughly 5% of naive CD4 clonotypes were shared.

This clone was observed a handful of times. Its matching antigen is unknown. The chain recombines TRBV27 with TRBJ1-5; TRBD1 is a possible D gene (5 bases). This TCR came from a woman between 25 and 40 years old in good health. Sequencing was performed on memory CD4+ T cells sorted from blood. The subset is: CD45RA-negative fraction. CDR3 DNA sequence: TGTGCCAGCAGCCCCCGCCCCGCTGGGGCTGGCAATCAGCCCCAGCATTTT. It specifies CASSPRPAGAGNQPQHF.